The 10 T cell receptor beta chains listed next were all sequenced from one sample in a study of blood T cell repertoires in COVID-19. Profiled with immunoSEQ multiplex PCR; TCRdb holds only in-frame clones, not every one. The table records 200,000 to 250,000 clones, about 88% of them present only once. The source material was peripheral blood. These receptor sequences come from a woman aged 50 to 60 with COVID-19, enrolled during active disease.

The chain combines TRBV5-1 with TRBJ1-1, with D unclear. The CDR3 totals 14 residues. Trimming took off 4 bases at V and 5 bases at J, with 15 bases between the two ends. Germline V lookup: CDR1 SGHRS, CDR2 YFSETQ. The CDR3 DNA is TGCGCCAGCAGCCGCCGGGGAGGAGGGACTGAAGCTTTCTTT. It yields the protein CASSRRGGGTEAFF.

This CDR3 is CASSFSPEGAYEQYF. The CDR3 DNA is TGCGCCAGCAGCTTCAGTCCAGAGGGGGCTTACGAGCAGTACTTC. The chain joins TRBV5-1 to TRBJ2-7, with 7 bases that match TRBD1. The CDR3 has 15 amino acids. CDR1 and CDR2 (germline): SGHRS, YFSETQ. V shed 2 bases and J 4 bases; nucleotides not matched to a gene: 9.

This sequence joins TRBV18 and TRBJ1-5; no clear D gene. V lost 3 bases and J lost 9, with 12 bases in between. The germline gives CDR1 KGHSH, CDR2 LQKENI. The CDR3 is 13 residues long. For the CDR3, the DNA is TGTGCCAGCTCACCCTGGACTCTTCGGCCCCAGCATTTT. Translating it yields CASSPWTLRPQHF.

This chain connects TRBV28 to TRBJ1-2; the D gene is possibly TRBD1 (6 bases). Germline CDR1 and CDR2: MDHEN and SYDVKM. CDR3 length: 13 residues. V lost 6 bases and J lost 6, with 14 bases in between. The CDR3: CASSLLQGNGYTF. CDR3 bases: TGTGCCAGCAGCCTATTACAGGGAAATGGCTACACCTTC.

V is TRBV3-1 (or the pseudogene TRBV3-2) and J is TRBJ1-1; the D is unclear. The germline V and J ends were trimmed by 0 bases and 0 bases, with 5 bases remaining between them. Germline CDR1 is LGHDT and CDR2 is YNNKEL (reference sequence). CDR3 size: 14 residues. CDR3 protein: CASSQDIVNTEAFF. CDR3 DNA sequence: TGTGCCAGCAGCCAAGATATCGTGAACACTGAAGCTTTCTTT.

The V and J genes are TRBV6-5 and TRBJ2-5; 8 bases agree with TRBD2. Germline values: CDR1 MNHEY, CDR2 SVGAGI. Unmatched junction bases numbered 11, after V lost 7 bases and J lost 4 bases. The CDR3 consists of 15 residues. The CDR3 DNA reads as TGTGCCAGCATGAGGCGGGGGGCCGGGGGAGAGACCCAGTACTTC. Residues: CASMRRGAGGETQYF.

The V gene is TRBV11-2, the J gene TRBJ2-1; D is perhaps TRBD1 (6 bases). Trimming took 5 bases from V and 3 from J, leaving 8 bases between them. Looked up from germline, CDR1 is SGHAT and CDR2 is FQNNGV. This CDR3 is built from 13 residues. The CDR3 DNA follows: TGTGCCAGCAGCGGGGGCCGCTACAATGAGCAGTTCTTC. This codes for CASSGGRYNEQFF.

This chain joins TRBV5-5 and TRBJ2-1; TRBD1 matches at 10 bases. The germline V gene encodes CDR1 SGHKS and CDR2 YYEKEE (reference sequence). This CDR3 contains 16 residues. Germline trimming cut 4 bases from V and 5 bases from J; bases unmatched to any gene: 9. The CDR3 region is CASSPKDRGVNNEQFF. The CDR3 DNA reads as TGTGCCAGCAGCCCCAAGGACAGGGGGGTAAACAATGAGCAGTTCTTC.

J is TRBJ1-2 and V is TRBV5-1; 9 positions match TRBD1. Losses at the gene ends were 1 base for V and 6 bases for J; bases not matched to a gene: 4. Looked up from germline, CDR1 is SGHRS and CDR2 is YFSETQ. The CDR3 covers 14 residues. The CDR3 loop reads CASSLPDRGHGYTF. The CDR3 bases are TGCGCCAGCAGCTTGCCGGACAGGGGCCATGGCTACACCTTC.

This chain uses TRBV5-1 with TRBJ2-2; 12 nucleotides agree with TRBD2. CDR1 is SGHRS and CDR2 is YFSETQ in the germline V gene. V shed 0 bases and J 9 bases; nucleotides not matched to a gene: 3. The CDR3 is 15 amino acids. CDR3 bases: TGCGCCAGCAGCTTGGCACTAGCGGGGGGCCGGGAGCTGTTTTTT. It specifies CASSLALAGGRELFF.